This TCR beta chain is from a study of regulatory T cells in long-lasting Graves disease. Investigators prepared the TCR beta libraries by applying iRepertoire HTBI primers and Arm-PCR of CDR3 regions. TCRdb reanalysed the multiplex PCR reads using MiXCR and keeps one entry per CDR3 protein. Here the sample spans 540,000 or so distinct CDR3 sequences, roughly 13% being singletons. V was clipped by 6 bases and J by 1 base, with 6 bases between them. This CDR3 has 12 amino acids. Germline V gene sequence: CDR1 SNHLY, CDR2 FYNNEI. Sample time point: newly diagnosed GD, antithyroid drugs for less than 3 months. The TCR library was made from RNA that had been extracted from PBMCs in TRIzol. This clonotype has a handful of counts. Antigen specificity is unknown. Study observations and caveats: Favored usage of TRBV28, TRBJ1-2 and TRBJ2-5 was recorded in persistent disease.

The sample also formed part of further work on T cells in Graves' hyperthyroidism and ophthalmopathy. From that study: The study excluded patients with uncontrolled infection, other autoimmune disease, pregnancy or lactation. During a first-round RT-PCR of the TCR CDR3, the HTBI primer set was used.

This material consisted of peripheral blood mononuclear cells (PBMCs), taken at new diagnosis, from a patient treated with antithyroid drugs. This TCR came from a man aged 25-45 years with Graves disease. The chain recombines TRBV2 with TRBJ1-1; no definite D call. CDR3 bases: TGTGCCAGCAGAAAGGGGAACACTGAAGCTTTCTTT. Protein product: CASRKGNTEAFF.